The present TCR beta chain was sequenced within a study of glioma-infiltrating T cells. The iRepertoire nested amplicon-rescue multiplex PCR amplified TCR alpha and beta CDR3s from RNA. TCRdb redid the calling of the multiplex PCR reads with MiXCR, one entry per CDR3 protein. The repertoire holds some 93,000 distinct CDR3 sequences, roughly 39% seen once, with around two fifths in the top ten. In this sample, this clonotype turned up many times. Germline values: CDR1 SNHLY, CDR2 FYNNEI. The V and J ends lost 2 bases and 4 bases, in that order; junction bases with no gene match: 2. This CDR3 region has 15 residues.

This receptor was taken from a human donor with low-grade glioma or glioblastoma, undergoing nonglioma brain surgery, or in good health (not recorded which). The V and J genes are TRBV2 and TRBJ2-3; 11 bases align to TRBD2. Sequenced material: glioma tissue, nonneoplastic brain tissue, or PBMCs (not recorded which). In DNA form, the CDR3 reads TGTGCCAGCAGTGAACTAGCGGGGGGCTCAGATACGCAGTATTTT. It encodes CASSELAGGSDTQYF. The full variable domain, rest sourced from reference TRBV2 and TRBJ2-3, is EPEVTQTPSHQVTQMGQEVILRCVPISNHLYFYWYRQILGQKVEFLVSFYNNEISEKSEIFDDQFSVERPDGSNFTLKIRSTKLEDSAMYFCASSELAGGSDTQYFGPGTRLTVL.